The text below deals with one T cell receptor (beta chain). Antigen specificity is unknown. This specimen belongs to a study of PD-1 blockade in classical Hodgkin lymphoma. Every one of the patients relapsed after autologous stem cell transplantation (brentuximab vedotin exposure was variable). The study's findings and limits: Only CD4+ TCR diversity, not CD8+, had risen significantly by C4D1.

The method was immunoSEQ multiplex PCR; TCRdb's version includes in-frame clones alone and lacks a portion of them. The profile shows approximately 90,000 clones, about 93% of them singletons. This TCR came from a human donor with classical Hodgkin lymphoma. Sequenced here: peripheral blood mononuclear cells (PBMCs), sampled before the second cycle of nivolumab.

CDR3 residues: CASSSGTSGRRAGELFF. CDR3 in DNA: TGCGCCAGCAGCTCCGGGACTAGCGGGAGAAGGGCCGGGGAGCTGTTTTTT. The chain uses TRBV5-1 and TRBJ2-2; 14 bases are a match to TRBD2. Trimming removed 3 bases from V and 6 bases from J; junction bases left unmatched: 7. This CDR3 spans 17 amino acids. Germline assignment: CDR1 SGHRS and CDR2 YFSETQ.